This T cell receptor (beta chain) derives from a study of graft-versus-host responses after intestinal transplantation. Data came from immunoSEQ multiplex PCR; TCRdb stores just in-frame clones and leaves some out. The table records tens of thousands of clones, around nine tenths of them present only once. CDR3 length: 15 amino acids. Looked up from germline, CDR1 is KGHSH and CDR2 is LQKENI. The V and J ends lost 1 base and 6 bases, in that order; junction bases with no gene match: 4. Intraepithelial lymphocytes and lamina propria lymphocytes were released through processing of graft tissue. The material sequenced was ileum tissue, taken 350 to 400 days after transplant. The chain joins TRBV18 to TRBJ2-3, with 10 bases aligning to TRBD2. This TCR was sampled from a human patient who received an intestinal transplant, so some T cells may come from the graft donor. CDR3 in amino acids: CASSPQRLAGDTQYF. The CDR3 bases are TGTGCCAGCTCACCACAACGACTAGCGGGCGATACGCAGTATTTT.